Shown below are 8 T cell receptor beta chains from a single sample sequenced in a study of blood T cell repertoires in COVID-19. This table comes from immunoSEQ multiplex PCR, and its TCRdb copy is limited to in-frame clones, with some not included. The data contain 140,000 to 150,000 clones, 75% to 90% of them singletons. Sequencing input: PBMCs or T cells enriched from blood (not recorded which). The receptors here all came from a man aged 55 to 70 who had recovered from COVID-19.

Only a few counts were recorded for this clone. This chain uses TRBV6-5 with TRBJ2-7; 7 bases agree with TRBD1. The J segment lost 9 bases and the V segment lost 4 bases, leaving 3 bases of the junction unmatched. The CDR3 extends over 11 amino acids. From germline, CDR1 is MNHEY and CDR2 SVGAGI. The CDR3 sequence: CASSSGGLQYF. The DNA for the CDR3 is TGTGCCAGCAGTTCAGGGGGTCTGCAGTACTTC.

The V call is TRBV27, the J call TRBJ2-7; TRBD1 aligns across 10 bases. The length of the CDR3 is 16 residues. CDR1 is MNHEY, CDR2 SMNVEV, per germline (reference sequence). The ends lost 2 bases at V and 4 bases at J; junction bases unmatched: 8. CDR3 nucleotide sequence: TGTGCCAGCAGTTTACCCCCGGGACAGGGGAGGTACGAGCAGTACTTC. As protein: CASSLPPGQGRYEQYF.

CDR3 in DNA: TGTGCCAGCAGATCCGAGGCCGGAACCTACGAGCAGTACTTC. Protein sequence: CASRSEAGTYEQYF. This chain joins TRBV2 and TRBJ2-7; D ambiguous. V was cut by 6 bases and J by 2 bases, with 14 bases left in between. Germline V lookup: CDR1 SNHLY, CDR2 FYNNEI. This CDR3 spans 14 amino acids.

The rearrangement uses TRBV11-2 and TRBJ2-1, with D perhaps TRBD2 (5 bases). Trimming pared 3 bases from V and 5 bases from J, leaving 14 bases between. The CDR3 spans 15 residues. In germline, CDR1 is SGHAT, CDR2 FQNNGV. In DNA, the CDR3 is TGTGCCAGCAGCTTCTATAGTGGAGGTGACAATGAGCAGTTCTTC. This sequence encodes CASSFYSGGDNEQFF.

The J gene is TRBJ1-1, the V gene TRBV11-2; D is possibly TRBD1 (5 bases). With 2 bases removed from V and 4 bases from J, the gap between germline ends came to 14 bases. The germline CDR1 and CDR2 sequences are SGHAT and FQNNGV. The CDR3 consists of 15 residues. DNA of the CDR3: TGTGCCAGCAGCTTATTCGGGCAGGGAGGCACTGAAGCTTTCTTT. Translating it yields CASSLFGQGGTEAFF. Complete variable domain (other parts from reference TRBV11-2 and TRBJ1-1): EAGVAQSPRYKIIEKRQSVAFWCNPISGHATLYWYQQILGQGPKLLIQFQNNGVVDDSQLPKDRFSAERLKGVDSTLKIQPAKLEDSAVYLCASSLFGQGGTEAFFGQGTRLTVV.

The rearrangement uses TRBV28 and TRBJ2-7, with D perhaps matching TRBD1 (5 bases). This CDR3 is 11 amino acids long. V dropped 2 bases and J dropped 6 bases, with 5 bases sitting between them. Germline values: CDR1 MDHEN, CDR2 SYDVKM. The CDR3 coding sequence is TGTGCCAGCAGTTTAGACAGCGAGCAGTACTTC. Amino acids: CASSLDSEQYF. Variable domain in full (rest from reference TRBV28 and TRBJ2-7): DVKVTQSSRYLVKRTGEKVFLECVQDMDHENMFWYRQDPGLGLRLIYFSYDVKMKEKGDIPEGYSVSREKKERFSLILESASTNQTSMYLCASSLDSEQYFGPGTRLTVT.

This chain connects TRBV9 to TRBJ1-2, with 9 nucleotides matching TRBD1. The CDR3 totals 18 residues. The junction had 14 bases not matched to a gene; V was cut back by 4 bases and J by 1 base. Germline loops: CDR1 SGDLS, CDR2 YYNGEE. CDR3 coding DNA: TGTGCCAGCAGCCCCCAGGACAGGGGAGCCCTCAATAACTATGGCTACACCTTC. The encoded protein is CASSPQDRGALNNYGYTF.

The chain has TRBV5-4 and TRBJ2-7, with unresolved D. The germline V and J ends were trimmed by 2 bases and 4 bases, with 7 bases remaining between them. CDR1 and CDR2 (germline): SGHNT, YYREEE (reference sequence). This CDR3 is built from 12 residues. The DNA for the CDR3 is TGTGCCAGCAGCTTTAACGGGTACGAGCAGTACTTC. It specifies CASSFNGYEQYF.